These 2 T cell receptor beta chains share one sample of origin, sequenced in a study of CD8+ T cells in alopecia areata. Once RNA had been extracted, it was reverse transcribed into cDNA to act as the sequencing template. Only in-frame clones appear in the TCRdb table, and some are missing; sequencing was by immunoSEQ multiplex PCR. The sample lists some 100,000 clones, around 64% seen once, with approximately 2.6% in the top ten. The sample consisted of CD4+ T cells sorted from blood. The receptors were gathered from a human donor in good health.

V and J are TRBV5-1 and TRBJ2-3, with TRBD1 matching over 8 bases. Trimming removed 4 bases from V and 6 bases from J; junction bases left unmatched: 10. This CDR3 is 15 amino acids long. Germline V CDR1 and CDR2: SGHRS, YFSETQ. CDR3 nucleotides: TGCGCCAGCAGCCCCGGACAGGGACGTATTGATACGCAGTATTTT. Translation: CASSPGQGRIDTQYF.

The gene calls are TRBV23-1 and TRBJ1-1; D uncertain. TRBV23-1 is identified as an open reading frame with a role that is uncertain. CDR3 length equals 12 residues. The V end was cut by 4 bases, the J end by 6 bases, with 9 bases between. CDR3: CASSPPTAEAFF. The CDR3 DNA sequence: TGCGCCAGCAGTCCCCCAACGGCTGAAGCTTTCTTT.